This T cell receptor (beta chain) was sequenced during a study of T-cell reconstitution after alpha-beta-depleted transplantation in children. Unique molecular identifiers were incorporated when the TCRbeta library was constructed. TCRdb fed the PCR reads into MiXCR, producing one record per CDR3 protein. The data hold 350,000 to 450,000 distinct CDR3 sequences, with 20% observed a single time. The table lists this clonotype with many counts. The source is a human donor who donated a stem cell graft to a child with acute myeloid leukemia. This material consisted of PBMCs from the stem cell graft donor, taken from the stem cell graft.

CDR3 loop: CASSLIGRLAGVQETQYF. In DNA form, the CDR3 reads TGTGCCAGCAGCTTAATAGGTCGGCTAGCGGGAGTTCAGGAGACCCAGTACTTC. The chain employs TRBV11-2 and TRBJ2-5; 10 positions agree with TRBD2. The CDR3 extends over 18 amino acids. Germline trimming cut 2 bases from V and 5 bases from J; bases unmatched to any gene: 14. CDR1 and CDR2 (germline): SGHAT, FQNNGV. Together with reference TRBV11-2 and TRBJ2-5, the CDR3 gives the full variable domain: EAGVAQSPRYKIIEKRQSVAFWCNPISGHATLYWYQQILGQGPKLLIQFQNNGVVDDSQLPKDRFSAERLKGVDSTLKIQPAKLEDSAVYLCASSLIGRLAGVQETQYFGPGTRLLVL.